A selection of T cell receptor beta chains follows, all from one sample in a study of PD-L1 blockade in urothelial cancer. Generated by immunoSEQ multiplex PCR, the TCRdb table keeps only in-frame clones and is missing some. The data show fewer than 30,000 clones, with around 82% seen just once and 8% to 10% held by the top ten. Sequencing was performed on PBMCs, taken around atezolizumab (anti-PD-L1) treatment. The receptors were gathered from a man between 65 and 85 years old with urothelial cancer. CDR3s include the opening cysteine and the closing phenylalanine or tryptophan. The D gene is left open where the match is weak. Expanded clones are given a class, and other clones once, few, many or no size at all.

V gene: TRBV19; J gene: TRBJ1-5; clone size: .; D gene: .; CDR3 DNA: TGTGCCAGTAGTTGGTTCCAGGATCCGGGGAGCAATCAGCCCCAGCATTTT; CDR3 protein: CASSWFQDPGSNQPQHF
V gene: TRBV30; J gene: TRBJ2-7; clone size: .; D gene: .; CDR3 DNA: TGTGCCTGGAGTTGGCAGGGCGCCTACGAGCAGTACTTC; CDR3 protein: CAWSWQGAYEQYF
V gene: TRBV6-1; J gene: TRBJ2-5; clone size: .; D gene: TRBD2; CDR3 DNA: TGTGCCAGCAGTGAAGCGCGCGGGGGAGAGACCCAGTACTTC; CDR3 protein: CASSEARGGETQYF
V gene: TRBV5-4; J gene: TRBJ2-7; clone size: .; D gene: TRBD1; CDR3 DNA: TGTGCCAGCAGCTTGTATGGGACAGGAGACTACGAGCAGTACTTC; CDR3 protein: CASSLYGTGDYEQYF
V gene: TRBV6-5; J gene: TRBJ1-2; clone size: .; D gene: .; CDR3 DNA: TGTGCCAGCAGTTACTCGAGAGGGGGAGGCTACACCTTC; CDR3 protein: CASSYSRGGGYTF
V gene: TRBV6-1; J gene: TRBJ2-1; clone size: once; D gene: .; CDR3 DNA: TGTGCCAGCAGTACAGGCGTTGGCGGGGCCAATGAGCAGTTCTTC; CDR3 protein: CASSTGVGGANEQFF
V gene: TRBV12-1; J gene: TRBJ2-1; clone size: .; D gene: .; CDR3 DNA: TGTGCCAGCAGCTTTGGGGATAGCGGGAGGTTCGGCGATGAGCAGTTCTTC; CDR3 protein: CASSFGDSGRFGDEQFF
V gene: TRBV11-2; J gene: TRBJ2-5; clone size: .; D gene: TRBD1; CDR3 DNA: TGTGCCAGCAGATCCCGGGACAGGGGGCAAGAGACCCAGTACTTC; CDR3 protein: CASRSRDRGQETQYF
V gene: TRBV5-5; J gene: TRBJ2-1; clone size: once; D gene: TRBD2; CDR3 DNA: TGTGCCAGCAGCTCCTCCCTAGCGGAGTACAATGAGCAGTTCTTC; CDR3 protein: CASSSSLAEYNEQFF
V gene: TRBV11-2; J gene: TRBJ1-1; clone size: .; D gene: .; CDR3 DNA: TGTGCCAGCAGCCTTAACAGAGTTGATGAAGCTTTCTTT; CDR3 protein: CASSLNRVDEAFF
V gene: TRBV29-1; J gene: TRBJ2-1; clone size: few; D gene: .; CDR3 DNA: TGCAGCTCTAGCTCCTACAATGAGCAGTTCTTC; CDR3 protein: CSSSSYNEQFF
V gene: TRBV6-5; J gene: TRBJ1-5; clone size: once; D gene: .; CDR3 DNA: TGTGCCAGCAGTTATCCAGGGAGCAATCAGCCCCAGCATTTT; CDR3 protein: CASSYPGSNQPQHF
V gene: TRBV30; J gene: TRBJ2-1; clone size: .; D gene: .; CDR3 DNA: TGTGCCTGGGAGACAGATTACAATGAGCAGTTCTTC; CDR3 protein: CAWETDYNEQFF
V gene: TRBV5-1; J gene: TRBJ1-1; clone size: .; D gene: TRBD1; CDR3 DNA: TGCGCCAGCAGCTCCAGGGGGCGGCGAACTGAAGCTTTCTTT; CDR3 protein: CASSSRGRRTEAFF
V gene: TRBV7-2; J gene: TRBJ1-4; clone size: .; D gene: TRBD1; CDR3 DNA: TGTGCCAGCAGCAACAGGGGGACTAATGAAAAACTGTTTTTT; CDR3 protein: CASSNRGTNEKLFF
V gene: TRBV5-1; J gene: TRBJ1-5; clone size: .; D gene: TRBD1; CDR3 DNA: TGCGCCAGCAGCTTGGGGACAGGGGGCTGGAGCAATCAGCCCCAGCATTTT; CDR3 protein: CASSLGTGGWSNQPQHF
V gene: TRBV7-2; J gene: TRBJ2-7; clone size: .; D gene: TRBD2; CDR3 DNA: TGTGCCAGCAGCCCGGCTAGCGGGAGTCAAGAGCAGTACTTC; CDR3 protein: CASSPASGSQEQYF
V gene: TRBV27; J gene: TRBJ2-2; clone size: .; D gene: .; CDR3 DNA: TGTGCCAGCAGTTTTCCCTTCGGGACCGGGGAGCTGTTTTTT; CDR3 protein: CASSFPFGTGELFF
V gene: TRBV6-1; J gene: TRBJ2-1; clone size: .; D gene: .; CDR3 DNA: TGTGCCAGCAGTGAGTCGCTCGCAGGTACACCCTACAATGAGCAGTTCTTC; CDR3 protein: CASSESLAGTPYNEQFF
V gene: TRBV21-1; J gene: TRBJ1-2; clone size: .; D gene: .; CDR3 DNA: TGTGCCAGCAGCAAAGAGTTCTTGGGACAGGGCTCCAACTATGGCTACACCTTC; CDR3 protein: CASSKEFLGQGSNYGYTF
V gene: TRBV28; J gene: TRBJ1-4; clone size: .; D gene: TRBD1; CDR3 DNA: TGTGCCAGCCGAGGATCCGGGACAGGGGTGGAAAAACTGTTTTTT; CDR3 protein: CASRGSGTGVEKLFF
V gene: TRBV5-1; J gene: TRBJ2-1; clone size: .; D gene: .; CDR3 DNA: TGCGCCAGCAGCTTGGAGCCAGCGCGGAAAGAAAATGAGCAGTTCTTC; CDR3 protein: CASSLEPARKENEQFF
V gene: TRBV7-6; J gene: TRBJ2-1; clone size: .; D gene: .; CDR3 DNA: TGTGCCAGCAGCTTCGTCGGGGGCTACAATGAGCAGTTCTTC; CDR3 protein: CASSFVGGYNEQFF
V gene: TRBV11-2; J gene: TRBJ2-5; clone size: .; D gene: .; CDR3 DNA: TGTGCCAGCAGCTATGGGACTCAAATTCAAGAGACCCAGTACTTC; CDR3 protein: CASSYGTQIQETQYF
V gene: TRBV7-6; J gene: TRBJ1-4; clone size: .; D gene: TRBD1; CDR3 DNA: TGTGCCAGCAGCTTAGGTACAGGGGGCCTGAATGAAAAACTGTTTTTT; CDR3 protein: CASSLGTGGLNEKLFF
V gene: TRBV5-1; J gene: TRBJ1-1; clone size: .; D gene: .; CDR3 DNA: TGCGCCAGCAGCTTCGGGGGGAACACTGAAGCTTTCTTT; CDR3 protein: CASSFGGNTEAFF
V gene: TRBV5-4; J gene: TRBJ2-5; clone size: .; D gene: TRBD1; CDR3 DNA: TGTGCCAGCACCGTGGGACAGCGCCAAGAGACCCAGTACTTC; CDR3 protein: CASTVGQRQETQYF
V gene: TRBV4-1; J gene: TRBJ2-7; clone size: .; D gene: .; CDR3 DNA: TGCGCCAGCAGCCAAGATCCTAGCTCTCCCTACGAGCAGTACTTC; CDR3 protein: CASSQDPSSPYEQYF
V gene: TRBV5-1; J gene: TRBJ2-5; clone size: .; D gene: .; CDR3 DNA: TGCGCCAGCAGCTCCAGGGTTAGGCGAGAGACCCAGTACTTC; CDR3 protein: CASSSRVRRETQYF
V gene: TRBV11-2; J gene: TRBJ2-6; clone size: once; D gene: .; CDR3 DNA: TGTGCCAGCAGCTCCCTCCGACAGAATCCTAGCTCTGGGGCCAACGTCCTGACTTTC; CDR3 protein: CASSSLRQNPSSGANVLTF
V gene: TRBV18; J gene: TRBJ1-2; clone size: .; D gene: .; CDR3 DNA: TGTGCCAGCTCCCTCTCCTACTATGGCTACACCTTC; CDR3 protein: CASSLSYYGYTF
V gene: TRBV5-5; J gene: TRBJ1-2; clone size: .; D gene: TRBD1; CDR3 DNA: TGTGCCAGCAGCTTGGCCCCAGGGACAGGATCCTATGGCTACACCTTC; CDR3 protein: CASSLAPGTGSYGYTF
V gene: TRBV9; J gene: TRBJ2-7; clone size: once; D gene: .; CDR3 DNA: TGTGCCAGCAGCGTAGAGCCTGTGCCCTACGAGCAGTACTTC; CDR3 protein: CASSVEPVPYEQYF
V gene: TRBV2; J gene: TRBJ2-4; clone size: few; D gene: TRBD1; CDR3 DNA: TGTGCCAGCAGTGGGCGGACAGGGGTTTTCGGATACATTCAGTACTTC; CDR3 protein: CASSGRTGVFGYIQYF
V gene: TRBV7-2; J gene: TRBJ2-3; clone size: once; D gene: .; CDR3 DNA: TGTGCCAGCAGCTTCCACCCGGGCACAGGGTGGGGGAGCACAGATACGCAGTATTTT; CDR3 protein: CASSFHPGTGWGSTDTQYF
V gene: TRBV9; J gene: TRBJ2-5; clone size: .; D gene: .; CDR3 DNA: TGTGCCAGCAGCTTACAGGGAACTCAGGGGACCCAGTACTTC; CDR3 protein: CASSLQGTQGTQYF
V gene: TRBV19; J gene: TRBJ2-7; clone size: .; D gene: TRBD1; CDR3 DNA: TGTGCCAGTAGTATAGCCGGGACAGCCACCTACGAGCAGTACTTC; CDR3 protein: CASSIAGTATYEQYF
V gene: TRBV27; J gene: TRBJ2-7; clone size: .; D gene: TRBD2; CDR3 DNA: TGTGCCAGCAGTCACTCCTGGACTAGCGGGAGCCTAGAGGTGCAGTACTTC; CDR3 protein: CASSHSWTSGSLEVQYF
V gene: TRBV30; J gene: TRBJ1-5; clone size: .; D gene: .; CDR3 DNA: TGTGCCTGGAGTGAGGAGGGGTATTCTAGCAATCAGCCCCAGCATTTT; CDR3 protein: CAWSEEGYSSNQPQHF
V gene: TRBV28; J gene: TRBJ2-7; clone size: .; D gene: .; CDR3 DNA: TGTGCCAGCAGCACGCAGGGGTATCCCTACGAGCAGTACTTC; CDR3 protein: CASSTQGYPYEQYF
V gene: TRBV7-7; J gene: TRBJ2-2; clone size: once; D gene: TRBD2; CDR3 DNA: TGTGCTAGCAGCTTAGTGAAGGCGGGGGCCGGGGAGCTGTTTTTT; CDR3 protein: CASSLVKAGAGELFF
V gene: TRBV19; J gene: TRBJ2-4; clone size: .; D gene: TRBD1; CDR3 DNA: TGTGCCAGTGGGGACAGGGCCGTAAAAAACATTCAGTACTTC; CDR3 protein: CASGDRAVKNIQYF